The clone carrying this T cell receptor beta chain was seen just once. While infection was still active, Seattle patients were enrolled and then followed longitudinally. The sample originates from a study of blood T cell repertoires in COVID-19. Across the study: Acute and convalescent COVID-19 specimens originated in the United States, Italy and Spain.

Per the original methods: Estimation of nucleated cell counts relied on the amplification of reference gene primers. Assay: immunoSEQ multiplex PCR; the TCRdb copy retains only in-frame clones and omits some. Clone size and V and J calls were adopted from that table, with D and trimming inferred from the DNA. This sample has around 140,000 clones, with around 83% found just once. The TCR sequence derives from a young man with COVID-19, enrolled during active disease. The sequencing sample was made of peripheral blood.

The DNA for the CDR3 is TGTGCCATCAGTGAGTATGTTGGAGGACAGGGGACAGCTCTTCGCTACAATGAGCAGTTCTTC. Its translation: CAISEYVGGQGTALRYNEQFF. This chain uses TRBV10-3 with TRBJ2-1, with 9 positions matching TRBD1. The CDR3 is 21 residues long. Germline CDR1 and CDR2: ENHRY and SYGVKD. The V gene end was trimmed by 1 base and the J gene end by 3 bases; junction bases not matched to a gene: 19.